The text below deals with one T cell receptor (beta chain). Only a few counts were recorded for this clone. Its specific antigen is unknown. No base qualities exist here, and no much larger clone lies one base off it. The same CDR3 is also encoded by other DNA sequences in this sample. The library was generated by the immunoSEQ multiplex PCR assay. RNA was extracted from all samples and reverse transcribed into cDNA, which served as template for TCR sequencing. SuperScript III was used to make first-strand cDNA, primed with a 2:1 mix of oligo-dT and random hexamers. A synthetic immune receptor repertoire was used to assess amplification bias, and residual bias was removed computationally. From the authors' description of their analysis: After raw reads were preprocessed to remove errors, the CDR3 was defined following IMGT conventions as running from the conserved cysteine to phenylalanine. Clonality was computed by normalizing Shannon entropy by log2 of the number of productive unique TCRs and subtracting the result from 1. Whether scalp clones were CD4 or CD8 was inferred by matching scalp TCRbeta sequences against CD4 and CD8 repertoires sorted from blood. The table comes from immuneACCESS by way of TCRdb, which keeps in-frame sequences with V and J called. Part of the clones is missing from these tables; in studies checked, under half for an unresolved V gene and the rest for unknown reasons. V and J calls and clone size come straight from that table; D and trimming were deduced from the DNA. Here the sample has 200,000 to 250,000 clones; around 50% occur a single time. The ten biggest clones cover approximately 4.9% of the sample.

This sample is part of a study of CD8+ T cells in alopecia areata (dated by TCRdb to 2017 to 2018). In terms of the full investigation: The study used high-throughput TCRbeta sequencing to examine T cell clonal expansion in alopecia areata, in both the C3H/HeJ mouse model and human patients. Human TCRbeta sequencing covered scalp tissue and sorted CD4+ and CD8+ peripheral blood T cells from patchy and totalis/universalis alopecia areata patients and healthy controls. Scalp clonality was compared among normal scalp (n=4), patchy alopecia areata scalp (n=8), and alopecia totalis/universalis scalp (n=8). The RNA source kit depended on sample type: the PAXgene miRNA kit for fixed scalp, the miRNeasy kit for PBMCs, and the RNeasy kit for mouse skin. Amplification of TCRbeta CDR3 regions was done by immunoSEQ multiplex PCR using 35 Vbeta forward primers and 13 Jbeta reverse primers. Results the study describes overall, beyond this receptor: TCR sequences shared between patients were less clear than in mice, possibly partly because of HLA diversity in the patient population. Scalp TCR repertoire analysis is complicated because resident alphabeta T cells in normal human skin are also sequenced, whereas mouse skin is dominated by gammadelta T cells. Lesional scalp, especially in alopecia totalis/universalis, showed higher clonality and more expanded CD8+ clones than normal scalp, suggesting antigenic drive.

PBMCs were separated by density centrifugation and stained for CD3, CD4 and CD8, after which CD4+ and CD8+ T cells were sorted on a FACSAria. Scalp biopsies and blood samples were provided by unaffected controls. CDR1 and CDR2 are drawn from the germline V gene: MNHEY, SVGAGI. The CDR3 starts with the cysteine, ends with the phenylalanine, and has 13 residues. The entry retains the CDR3 DNA only, 39 bases that are in frame from base 1. V loses 2 bases, J loses 1 base, and the germline ends lie 6 bases apart. This TCR was sampled from a human donor in good health. The rearranged segments are TRBV6-5 and TRBJ2-7; TRBD2 is perhaps the D gene, given 5 matching bases. The sample comprised CD8+ T cells sorted from blood. The DNA sequence reads TGTGCCAGCAGTTACGGCGGGTCCTACGAGCAGTACTTC. The encoded protein is CASSYGGSYEQYF.